This record looks at one T cell receptor beta chain sequence and its context. Its antigen is not identified. Sequencing was performed with immunoSEQ multiplex PCR; in TCRdb, only in-frame clones are kept and a portion is missing. Found here are around 160,000 clones, approximately 88% of them singletons; the top ten hold roughly 16%. V lost 7 bases to trimming and J lost 5 bases, with 13 bases between them. CDR1 and CDR2 (germline): KGHDR, SFDVKD. This CDR3 is built from 13 residues. This specimen belongs to a study of T cell responses to AZD1222 COVID-19 vaccine. Study-wide background: Some second doses came at about 4 weeks and others at about 12 weeks; these were pooled.

Regarding the study as a whole: Every sample of the repertoires postdated the peak T cell response. White British people made up most donors, females outnumbered males, and clonal diversity was possibly underestimated.

Sequences were derived from peripheral blood, sampled on day 0 of AZD1222 vaccination. This sequence joins TRBV24-1 and TRBJ1-1; possibly TRBD1 for D (6 bases). The source is an adult in good health. DNA of the CDR3: TGTGCCACCAGGGAGGGGGGTAGGACTGAAGCTTTCTTT. Its protein product is CATREGGRTEAFF.